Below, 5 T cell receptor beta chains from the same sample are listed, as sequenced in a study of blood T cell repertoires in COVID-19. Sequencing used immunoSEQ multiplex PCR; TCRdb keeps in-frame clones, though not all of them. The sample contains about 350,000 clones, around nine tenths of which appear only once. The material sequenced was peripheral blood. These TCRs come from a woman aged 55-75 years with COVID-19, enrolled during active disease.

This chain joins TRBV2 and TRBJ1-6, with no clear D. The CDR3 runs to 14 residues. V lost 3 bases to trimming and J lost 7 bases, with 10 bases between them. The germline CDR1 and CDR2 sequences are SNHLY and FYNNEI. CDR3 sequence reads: CASSDEGLNSPLHF. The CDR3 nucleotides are TGTGCCAGCAGTGATGAGGGTCTAAATTCACCCCTCCACTTT.

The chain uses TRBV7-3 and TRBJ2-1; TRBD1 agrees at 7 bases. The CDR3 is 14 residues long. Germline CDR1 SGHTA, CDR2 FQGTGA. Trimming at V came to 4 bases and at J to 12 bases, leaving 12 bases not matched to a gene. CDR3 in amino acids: CASSSLPTTGRQFF. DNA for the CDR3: TGTGCCAGCAGCTCCCTTCCAACGACAGGGCGGCAGTTCTTC.

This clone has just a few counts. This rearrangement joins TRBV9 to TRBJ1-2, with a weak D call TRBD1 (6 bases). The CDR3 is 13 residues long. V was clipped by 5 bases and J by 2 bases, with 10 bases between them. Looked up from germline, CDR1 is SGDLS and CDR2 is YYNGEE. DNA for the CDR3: TGTGCCAGCAGTGGGACACGGAACTATGGCTACACCTTC. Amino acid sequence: CASSGTRNYGYTF.

The CDR3 coding sequence is TGTGCCAGCAGCTCCCGGACAGGCAGCACTGAAGCTTTCTTT. As protein: CASSSRTGSTEAFF. The V and J genes are TRBV7-2 and TRBJ1-1; 7 bases align to TRBD1. Per the germline V gene, CDR1 is SGHTA and CDR2 is FQGNSA. This CDR3 is 14 amino acids long. V dropped 4 bases and J dropped 4; count of bases not matched to a gene: 6.

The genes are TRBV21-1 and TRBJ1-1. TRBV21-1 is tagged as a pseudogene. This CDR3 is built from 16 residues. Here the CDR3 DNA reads TGTGCCAGCAGCAAAGAAATAGGAGCGAATGACTCTGAAGCTTTCTTT. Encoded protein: CASSKEIGANDSEAFF.